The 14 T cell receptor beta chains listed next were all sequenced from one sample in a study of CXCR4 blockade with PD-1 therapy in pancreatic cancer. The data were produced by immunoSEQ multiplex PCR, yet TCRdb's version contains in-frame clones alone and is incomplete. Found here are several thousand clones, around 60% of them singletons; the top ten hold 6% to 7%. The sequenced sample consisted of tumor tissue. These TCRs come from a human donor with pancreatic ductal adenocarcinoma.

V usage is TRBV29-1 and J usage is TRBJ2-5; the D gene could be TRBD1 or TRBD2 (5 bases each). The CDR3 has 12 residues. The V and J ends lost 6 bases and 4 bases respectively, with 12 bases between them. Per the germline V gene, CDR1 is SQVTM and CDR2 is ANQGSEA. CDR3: CSVRDGGETQYF. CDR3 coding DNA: TGCAGCGTGAGGGATGGGGGAGAGACCCAGTACTTC.

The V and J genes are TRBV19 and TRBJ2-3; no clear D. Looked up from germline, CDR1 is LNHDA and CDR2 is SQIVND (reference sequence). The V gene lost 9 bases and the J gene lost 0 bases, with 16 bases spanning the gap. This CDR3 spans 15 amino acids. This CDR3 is CASSEGWISTDTQYF. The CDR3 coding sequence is TGTGCCAGCAGCGAAGGGTGGATTAGCACAGATACGCAGTATTTT. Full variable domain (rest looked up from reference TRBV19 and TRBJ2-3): DGGITQSPKYLFRKEGQNVTLSCEQNLNHDAMYWYRQDPGQGLRLIYYSQIVNDFQKGDIAEGYSVSREKKESFPLTVTSAQKNPTAFYLCASSEGWISTDTQYFGPGTRLTVL.

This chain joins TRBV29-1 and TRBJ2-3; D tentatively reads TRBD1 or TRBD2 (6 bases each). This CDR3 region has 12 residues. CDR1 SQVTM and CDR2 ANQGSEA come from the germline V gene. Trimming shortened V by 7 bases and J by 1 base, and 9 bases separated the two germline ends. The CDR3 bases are TGCAGCGCGGAGGGGGGCACAGATACGCAGTATTTT. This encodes CSAEGGTDTQYF.

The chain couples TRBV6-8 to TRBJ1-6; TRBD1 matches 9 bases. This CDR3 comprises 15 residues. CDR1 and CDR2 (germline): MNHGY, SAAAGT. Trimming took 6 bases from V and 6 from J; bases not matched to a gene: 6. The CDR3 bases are TGTGCCAGCAGGGGCGGGGGACAGGGTAATTCACCCCTCCACTTT. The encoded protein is CASRGGGQGNSPLHF.

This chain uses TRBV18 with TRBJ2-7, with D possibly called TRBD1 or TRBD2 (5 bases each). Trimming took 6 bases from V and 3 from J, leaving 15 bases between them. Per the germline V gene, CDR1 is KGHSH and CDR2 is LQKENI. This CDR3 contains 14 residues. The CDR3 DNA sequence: TGTGCCAGCTCTGATGGGGGTATAGACTACGAGCAGTACTTC. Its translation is CASSDGGIDYEQYF. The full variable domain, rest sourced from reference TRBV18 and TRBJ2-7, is NAGVMQNPRHLVRRRGQEARLRCSPMKGHSHVYWYRQLPEEGLKFMVYLQKENIIDESGMPKERFSAEFPKEGPSILRIQQVVRGDSAAYFCASSDGGIDYEQYFGPGTRLTVT.

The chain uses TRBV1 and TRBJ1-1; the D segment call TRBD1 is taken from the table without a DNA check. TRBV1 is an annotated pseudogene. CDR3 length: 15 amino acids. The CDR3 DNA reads TGCGCCAGCAGCCAAAACAGGGGAGTAGACACTGAAGCTTTCTTT. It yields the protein CASSQNRGVDTEAFF.

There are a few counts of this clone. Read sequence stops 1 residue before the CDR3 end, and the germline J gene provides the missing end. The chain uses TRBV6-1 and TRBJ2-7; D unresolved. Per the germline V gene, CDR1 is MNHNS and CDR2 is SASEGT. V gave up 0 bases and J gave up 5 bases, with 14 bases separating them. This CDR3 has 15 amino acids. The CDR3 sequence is CASSEADGRGDEQYF. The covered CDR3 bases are TGTGCCAGCAGTGAAGCGGACGGGCGTGGGGACGAGCAGTAC.

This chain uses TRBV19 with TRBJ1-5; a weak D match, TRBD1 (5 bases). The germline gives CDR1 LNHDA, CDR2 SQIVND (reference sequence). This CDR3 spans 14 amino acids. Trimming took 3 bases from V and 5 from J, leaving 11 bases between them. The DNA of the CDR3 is TGTGCCAGTAGTATCAGTCAGACAGATCAGCCCCAGCATTTT. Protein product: CASSISQTDQPQHF. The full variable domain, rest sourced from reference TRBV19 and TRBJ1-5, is DGGITQSPKYLFRKEGQNVTLSCEQNLNHDAMYWYRQDPGQGLRLIYYSQIVNDFQKGDIAEGYSVSREKKESFPLTVTSAQKNPTAFYLCASSISQTDQPQHFGDGTRLSIL.

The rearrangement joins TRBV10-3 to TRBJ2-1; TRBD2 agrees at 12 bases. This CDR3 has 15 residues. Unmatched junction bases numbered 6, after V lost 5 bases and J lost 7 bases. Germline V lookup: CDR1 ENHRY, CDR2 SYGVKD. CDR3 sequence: CAISRTSGTLNEQFF. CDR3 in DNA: TGTGCCATCAGTCGGACTAGCGGGACCCTAAATGAGCAGTTCTTC.

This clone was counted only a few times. CDR3 region: CASSRFICAVDSYEQYF. The CDR3 DNA is TGTGCCAGCAGCCGATTTATATGTGCAGTCGACTCCTACGAGCAGTACTTC. V gene TRBV11-3 combines with J gene TRBJ2-7; D unresolved. V gave up 5 bases and J gave up 0 bases, with 20 bases separating them. The CDR3 consists of 17 residues. Germline-derived CDR1 and CDR2 are SGHNT and YENEEA.

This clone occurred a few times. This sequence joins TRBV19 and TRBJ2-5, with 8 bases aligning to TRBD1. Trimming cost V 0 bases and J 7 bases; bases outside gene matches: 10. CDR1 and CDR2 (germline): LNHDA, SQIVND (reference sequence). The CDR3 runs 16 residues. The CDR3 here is CASSIDGRGRVGTQYF. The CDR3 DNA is TGTGCCAGTAGTATAGATGGCAGGGGGCGGGTTGGGACCCAGTACTTC.

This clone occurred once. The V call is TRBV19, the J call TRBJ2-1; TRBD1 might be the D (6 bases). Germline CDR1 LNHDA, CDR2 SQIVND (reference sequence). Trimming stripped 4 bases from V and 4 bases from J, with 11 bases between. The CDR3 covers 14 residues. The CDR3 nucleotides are TGTGCCAGTAGTACCTCCGGGACATACAATGAGCAGTTCTTC. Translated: CASSTSGTYNEQFF.

The CDR3 here is CACPRTGSSYEQYF. CDR3 in DNA: TGTGCCTGCCCTAGGACAGGGTCTTCCTACGAGCAGTACTTC. The rearrangement uses TRBV30 and TRBJ2-7, with 8 bases that match TRBD1. This CDR3 has 14 residues. Germline-derived CDR1 and CDR2 are GTSNPN and SVGIG (reference sequence). Trimming removed 6 bases from V and 1 base from J; junction bases left unmatched: 8.

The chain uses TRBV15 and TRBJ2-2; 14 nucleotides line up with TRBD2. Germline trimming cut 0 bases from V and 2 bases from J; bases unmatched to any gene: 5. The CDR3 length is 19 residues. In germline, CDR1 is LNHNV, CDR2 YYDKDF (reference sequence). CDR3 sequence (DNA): TGTGCCACCAGCAGAGATCTGGGACTAGCGGGAGCTAACACCGGGGAGCTGTTTTTT. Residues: CATSRDLGLAGANTGELFF.